One sample yielded the 9 T cell receptor beta chains listed below, sequenced in a study of T cell changes during pregnancy in multiple sclerosis. TCRdb's copy holds only in-frame clones and misses some; the assay was immunoSEQ multiplex PCR. The table lists approximately 40,000 clones, 90% to 95% of them singletons. Sequencing was performed on CD8+ T cells from peripheral blood mononuclear cells, taken in the third trimester of pregnancy. The receptors stem from a female donor with multiple sclerosis, enrolled in a pregnancy study.

The chain is built from TRBV18 and TRBJ1-2; the D gene is possibly TRBD1 (5 bases). Trimming pared 0 bases from V and 1 base from J, leaving 18 bases between. The germline gives CDR1 KGHSH, CDR2 LQKENI. The CDR3 spans 18 residues. CDR3 in amino acids: CASSPPPQGRGDNYGYTF. The CDR3 nucleotides are TGTGCCAGCTCACCACCTCCGCAGGGCCGCGGGGATAACTATGGCTACACCTTC. The full variable domain, its missing parts supplied by reference TRBV18 and TRBJ1-2, is NAGVMQNPRHLVRRRGQEARLRCSPMKGHSHVYWYRQLPEEGLKFMVYLQKENIIDESGMPKERFSAEFPKEGPSILRIQQVVRGDSAAYFCASSPPPQGRGDNYGYTFGSGTRLTVV.

As for this clone: At the DNA level, this CDR3 is encoded by other sequences in the same sample as well. V and J are TRBV11-2 and TRBJ1-4; D gene ambiguous. V lost 3 bases, J lost 8 bases, and 13 bases lay in between. Per the germline V gene, CDR1 is SGHAT and CDR2 is FQNNGV. The CDR3 covers 14 residues. The CDR3 here is CASSLKTGGEKLFF. CDR3 sequence (DNA): TGTGCCAGCAGCTTGAAGACGGGTGGGGAAAAACTGTTTTTT.

The genes are TRBV4-2 and TRBJ2-3; no reliable D call. V was clipped by 1 base and J by 2 bases, with 10 bases between them. Germline V lookup: CDR1 LGHNA, CDR2 YNFKEQ. The CDR3 consists of 15 residues. In nucleotides, the CDR3 is TGTGCCAGCAGCCAAGCTGGTTCACTCACAGATACGCAGTATTTT. This codes for CASSQAGSLTDTQYF.

The V call is TRBV9, the J call TRBJ2-3; the D gene is possibly TRBD2 (7 bases). The V end was cut by 3 bases, the J end by 4 bases, with 15 bases between. The length of the CDR3 is 15 residues. CDR1 and CDR2 (germline): SGDLS, YYNGEE. The CDR3 region has the DNA TGTGCCAGCAGCGAGTGGGGGGGCCTAGCAGATACGCAGTATTTT. Protein sequence: CASSEWGGLADTQYF.

This chain links TRBV4-1 with TRBJ1-1; D remains ambiguous. This CDR3 region has 15 residues. The germline V gene encodes CDR1 MGHRA and CDR2 YSYEKL. V shed 1 base and J shed 1 base, with 10 bases lying between them. The CDR3 DNA reads TGCGCCAGCAGCCAAGGCGGGGTCGAGAACACTGAAGCTTTCTTT. Residues: CASSQGGVENTEAFF.

This rearrangement joins TRBV7-6 to TRBJ2-7; 7 nucleotides agree with TRBD2. J was trimmed by 2 bases and V by 1 base; bases with no gene match: 5. Germline values: CDR1 SGHVS, CDR2 FNYEAQ. The CDR3 covers 15 residues. For the CDR3, the DNA is TGTGCCAGCAGCTTAGGGCGCGGGGGACCCTACGAGCAGTACTTC. This translates into CASSLGRGGPYEQYF. Full variable domain (remainder filled in from reference TRBV7-6 and TRBJ2-7): GAGVSQSPRYKVTKRGQDVALRCDPISGHVSLYWYRQALGQGPEFLTYFNYEAQQDKSGLPNDRFSAERPEGSISTLTIQRTEQRDSAMYRCASSLGRGGPYEQYFGPGTRLTVT.

In its sample, this clone was seen once. The rearrangement uses TRBV7-9 and TRBJ1-2, with 7 bases that match TRBD1. After removal of 4 bases from V and 4 bases from J, the junction contained 9 bases not matched to a gene. This CDR3 contains 15 residues. CDR1 and CDR2 (germline): SEHNR, FQNEAQ (reference sequence). The CDR3 loop is CASSWDSSPSYGYTF. The CDR3, as DNA: TGTGCCAGCAGCTGGGACAGCTCCCCCTCCTATGGCTACACCTTC.

In nucleotides, the CDR3 is TGTGCCAGTAGTTACAGGGGCATAGGGGTGAACACTGAAGCTTTCTTT. Translated, it gives CASSYRGIGVNTEAFF. J is TRBJ1-1 and V is TRBV19; 7 bases map to TRBD1. Germline V gene sequence: CDR1 LNHDA, CDR2 SQIVND (reference sequence). This CDR3 comprises 16 residues. V shed 5 bases, J shed 0 bases, and the junction held 9 bases outside the gene matches.

The chain joins TRBV6-6 to TRBJ1-2; 9 nucleotides agree with TRBD1. Trimming at V came to 6 bases and at J to 0 bases, leaving 5 bases not matched to a gene. Germline values: CDR1 MNHNY, CDR2 SVGAGI (reference sequence). This CDR3 region has 15 residues. Here the CDR3 reads CASRPRQGANYGYTF. The DNA of the CDR3 is TGTGCCAGCAGGCCACGACAGGGGGCTAACTATGGCTACACCTTC.